The 15 T cell receptor beta chains below come from one sample, sequenced in a study of blood T cell repertoires in COVID-19. The protocol was immunoSEQ multiplex PCR, while the TCRdb copy is restricted to in-frame clones and leaves out a portion. The repertoire holds under 150,000 clones, with approximately 92% as singletons. The sample comprised peripheral blood. All receptors derive from an older woman with active COVID-19.

The rearrangement links TRBV3-1 (or the pseudogene TRBV3-2) to TRBJ2-5; TRBD2 agrees at 12 bases. The CDR3 spans 17 residues. J gave up 5 bases and V 5 bases, and 12 bases lay outside the gene matches. The V gene's germline CDR1 is LGHDT and CDR2 YNNKEL (reference sequence). CDR3 sequence: CASSKTTSGSRSETQYF. DNA for the CDR3: TGTGCCAGCAGCAAAACGACTAGCGGGAGTAGAAGTGAGACCCAGTACTTC.

V is TRBV10-1 and J is TRBJ2-3, with TRBD1 identical over 10 bases. CDR1 and CDR2 (germline): WNHNN, SYGVQD (reference sequence). The junction had 6 bases not matched to a gene; V was cut back by 2 bases and J by 4 bases. CDR3 size: 16 residues. CDR3 nucleotides: TGCGCCAGCAGTGAGGGGGGGACAGGGGACGCAGATACGCAGTATTTT. It yields the protein CASSEGGTGDADTQYF.

The CDR3 protein is CASSFRGTSRPTGELFF. The DNA for the CDR3 is TGTGCCAGCAGTTTTAGGGGGACTAGCCGGCCCACCGGGGAGCTGTTTTTT. This chain joins TRBV28 and TRBJ2-2; TRBD2 matches 9 bases. The length of the CDR3 is 17 residues. Per the germline V gene, CDR1 is MDHEN and CDR2 is SYDVKM. The ends lost 3 bases at V and 4 bases at J; junction bases unmatched: 9.

The chain employs TRBV30 and TRBJ2-7; TRBD1 matches 7 bases. The CDR3 totals 15 residues. The germline gives CDR1 GTSNPN, CDR2 SVGIG (reference sequence). V was clipped by 2 bases and J by 5 bases; unmatched bases: 12. The CDR3 reads CAWSSRDSSFDEQYF. As DNA, the CDR3 is TGTGCCTGGAGTTCCCGGGACAGTAGTTTCGACGAGCAGTACTTC.

This clone was detected a few times. J is TRBJ2-2 and V is TRBV19; D ambiguous. The CDR3 sequence is 13 residues long. Germline V gene data show CDR1 as LNHDA and CDR2 as SQIVND (reference sequence). V gave up 3 bases and J gave up 6 bases, with 8 bases separating them. The CDR3 loop reads CASSISPSGELFF. The DNA for the CDR3 is TGTGCCAGTAGTATTTCCCCTTCCGGGGAGCTGTTTTTT. Filled out from reference TRBV19 and TRBJ2-2, the complete variable domain reads DGGITQSPKYLFRKEGQNVTLSCEQNLNHDAMYWYRQDPGQGLRLIYYSQIVNDFQKGDIAEGYSVSREKKESFPLTVTSAQKNPTAFYLCASSISPSGELFFGEGSRLTVL.

This chain connects TRBV7-2 to TRBJ2-7; TRBD1 aligns across 8 bases. Losses at the gene ends were 4 bases for V and 2 bases for J; bases not matched to a gene: 7. This CDR3 spans 15 amino acids. Looked up from germline, CDR1 is SGHTA and CDR2 is FQGNSA. The CDR3 sequence is CASSSGTGLTYEQYF. Written as DNA, the CDR3 is TGTGCCAGCAGCTCCGGGACAGGACTTACCTACGAGCAGTACTTC.

The rearrangement joins TRBV6-6 to TRBJ1-6; D not resolved. V was clipped by 7 bases and J by 0 bases, with 7 bases between them. Germline assignment: CDR1 MNHNY and CDR2 SVGAGI (reference sequence). The CDR3 covers 14 residues. In DNA form, the CDR3 reads TGTGCCAGCAAGCCGAGCTCCTATAATTCACCCCTCCACTTT. Amino acid sequence: CASKPSSYNSPLHF.

The chain has TRBV18 and TRBJ2-1, with 9 bases fitting TRBD2. Unmatched junction bases numbered 8, after V lost 3 bases and J lost 8 bases. The CDR3 spans 15 residues. Germline lookup yields CDR1 KGHSH and CDR2 LQKENI. The CDR3 nucleotides are TGTGCCAGCTCACCCTATAGCGGGAGTAGCTATGAGCAGTTCTTC. It encodes CASSPYSGSSYEQFF.

V gene TRBV24-1 combines with J gene TRBJ2-7; 12 nucleotides match TRBD2. There are 18 residues in the CDR3. V shed 4 bases, J shed 2 bases, and the junction held 11 bases outside the gene matches. Germline lookup yields CDR1 KGHDR and CDR2 SFDVKD. CDR3 in amino acids: CATSDSGTSGFNPYEQYF. The CDR3 DNA sequence: TGTGCCACCAGTGACTCCGGGACTAGCGGGTTTAACCCCTACGAGCAGTACTTC.

The chain has TRBV28 and TRBJ2-7; 8 bases line up with TRBD2. The CDR3 spans 14 residues. V was pared by 5 bases and J by 2 bases, with 5 bases of the junction left unmatched. Germline assignment: CDR1 MDHEN and CDR2 SYDVKM. CDR3 sequence: CASSLTSATYEQYF. The CDR3 DNA reads as TGTGCCAGCAGTCTGACTAGCGCAACCTACGAGCAGTACTTC.

The V call is TRBV27, the J call TRBJ2-3, with D perhaps TRBD2 (6 bases). The V and J ends lost 7 bases and 0 bases respectively, with 11 bases between them. CDR1 and CDR2 (germline): MNHEY, SMNVEV (reference sequence). There are 14 residues in the CDR3. This CDR3 reads CASKWGVSTDTQYF. The CDR3 DNA is TGTGCCAGCAAATGGGGGGTGAGCACAGATACGCAGTATTTT.

V and J are TRBV28 and TRBJ1-1, with D perhaps matching TRBD1 (5 bases). The V end was cut by 10 bases, the J end by 2 bases, with 8 bases between. Germline CDR1 is MDHEN and CDR2 is SYDVKM. The length of the CDR3 is 11 residues. CDR3 bases: TGTGCCACTCAGGGAAACACTGAAGCTTTCTTT. Encoded protein: CATQGNTEAFF.

This clone showed up just a few times. V is TRBV11-2 and J is TRBJ2-5; tentatively, D is TRBD2 (5 bases). The CDR3 has 11 amino acids. From germline, CDR1 is SGHAT and CDR2 FQNNGV. V was cut by 6 bases and J by 7 bases, with 9 bases left in between. The DNA of the CDR3 is TGTGCCAGCAGAGAGGGAGTGACCCAGTACTTC. Amino acid sequence: CASREGVTQYF. Full variable domain (missing parts from reference TRBV11-2 and TRBJ2-5): EAGVAQSPRYKIIEKRQSVAFWCNPISGHATLYWYQQILGQGPKLLIQFQNNGVVDDSQLPKDRFSAERLKGVDSTLKIQPAKLEDSAVYLCASREGVTQYFGPGTRLLVL.

The gene calls are TRBV5-1 and TRBJ1-1; D remains unclear. Trimming stripped 0 bases from V and 2 bases from J, with 17 bases between. Germline values: CDR1 SGHRS, CDR2 YFSETQ. The CDR3 consists of 17 residues. The CDR3 here is CASSLAEAGMVNTEAFF. The DNA for the CDR3 is TGCGCCAGCAGCTTGGCGGAGGCGGGTATGGTAAACACTGAAGCTTTCTTT. The full variable domain, completed using reference TRBV5-1 and TRBJ1-1, is KAGVTQTPRYLIKTRGQQVTLSCSPISGHRSVSWYQQTPGQGLQFLFEYFSETQRNKGNFPGRFSGRQFSNSRSEMNVSTLELGDSALYLCASSLAEAGMVNTEAFFGQGTRLTVV.

The chain employs TRBV7-9 and TRBJ2-5, with TRBD2 matching 13 bases. Trimming removed 5 bases from V and 1 base from J; junction bases left unmatched: 4. The CDR3 extends over 16 amino acids. The germline CDR1 and CDR2 sequences are SEHNR and FQNEAQ (reference sequence). The CDR3 here is CASSKLAGGTQETQYF. The DNA of the CDR3 is TGTGCCAGCAGCAAACTAGCGGGAGGGACCCAAGAGACCCAGTACTTC.